Here is one TCR beta chain with its context. What it recognizes is unknown. The data originate from a study of OX40 agonist ivuxolimab in advanced cancers. For the study at large: Hepatocellular carcinoma, melanoma, renal cell or head and neck cancer was diagnosed in the dose-escalation patients. A mean age of about 56 years, range roughly 23 to 79, was recorded, and around 85% were male. General study findings and limits: Clonal expansion among partial responders at 0.1-3.0 mg/kg ranked near the lowest. Not determined was the antigen specificity of the expanded peripheral T cells.

This table comes from immunoSEQ multiplex PCR, and its TCRdb copy is limited to in-frame clones, with some not included. The table has about 94,000 clones, over 75% seen once; the top ten hold around 0.3%. CDR1 is SQVTM and CDR2 is ANQGSEA in the germline V gene. The V segment lost 7 bases and the J segment 7 bases; nucleotides outside the gene matches: 7. The CDR3 length is 13 residues. Source: CD4+ or CD8+ T cells sorted from blood, taken in a trial of the OX40 agonist ivuxolimab. The TCR sequence derives from an adult with an advanced solid tumor such as melanoma, head and neck, liver or kidney cancer. The chain recombines TRBV29-1 with TRBJ1-4, with 9 bases that match TRBD1. This CDR3 reads CSAGTGHGEKLFF. The CDR3, as DNA: TGCAGCGCCGGGACAGGGCATGGTGAAAAACTGTTTTTT.